One T cell receptor (beta chain) is described in this entry. Its specific antigen is unknown. No qualities accompany the bases; no much larger clone lies one base away. TCRB CDR3 regions were amplified from around 1.9 ug genomic DNA, or all available DNA if less, using the immunoSEQ assay. The multiplex PCR relied on 60 forward primers for TCR V beta segments and 13 reverse primers for J beta segments. To estimate reads per starting template, synthetic control templates were spiked into each sample at limiting dilution. Sequencing produced 87 bp reads on the Illumina HiSeq System. The study's processing was this. PCR and sequencing errors were removed by a nearest neighbor algorithm that merged closely related sequences. TCR overlap was measured as the percentage of unique tumor TCR beta sequences that were also present in the peripheral blood of the same patient. Not all clones reach the TCRdb copy of this immuneACCESS table, which keeps in-frame sequences only. Checked studies attribute under half of the gap to unresolved V genes and leave the rest unexplained. That table furnishes V, J and clone size, whereas the DNA furnished D and trimming. This sample has just over 95,000 clones in its table, and about four fifths of those were observed once. The ten largest clones capture approximately 5.9% of the sample.

Patients were selected for having adequate residual fresh-frozen tumor tissue and more than two years of available survival data. An isocitrate dehydrogenase mutation was not carried by any of the glioblastoma patients, although molecular status was otherwise variable. PBMC collection took place before vaccination, two weeks after the third vaccination, and at tumor progression if progression occurred. The Qiagen DNeasy Blood extraction Kit was used for extraction of genomic DNA. The sample originates from a study of glioma-infiltrating T cells after dendritic cell vaccination (dated by TCRdb to the mid-2010s). At the level of the whole study: Of the roughly 15 glioblastoma patients in the cohort, all drawn from Phase I and II dendritic cell vaccination trials, 9 were newly diagnosed and 6 had recurrent disease. Patients received autologous tumor lysate-pulsed dendritic cell vaccination between about 2002 and 2012. The vaccine was prepared from monocyte-derived dendritic cells that were cultured for seven days with IL-4 and GM-CSF and then pulsed overnight with autologous tumor lysate. Each patient got three intradermal injections of the dendritic cell vaccine, spaced at biweekly intervals, in the arm below the axilla. In glioblastoma patients vaccinated with dendritic cells, deep sequencing of TCR beta CDR3 regions served to measure the amount of tumor-infiltrating lymphocytes and to compare repertoires between tumor and blood. Survival after dendritic cell vaccination was correlated with TCR sequencing metrics such as TIL content and the overlap between tumor and blood repertoires. Study-wide conclusions, independent of this receptor: The response model built on TCR overlap across three groups was characterized as speculative, with prospective validation still needed. No direct relationship between TCR clonality and survival was found, suggesting that a diverse polyclonal response may matter. The cohort was small and heterogeneous, few patients had complete blood and tumor sets, and even fewer had initial-recurrent tumor pairs. Higher estimated pretreatment TIL content predicted longer time to progression and overall survival after dendritic cell vaccination.

The CDR3 contains 13 residues, cysteine and phenylalanine counted. Only the CDR3 region is kept as DNA, spanning 39 bases read in frame from base 1. Via the germline V gene, CDR1 is MNHEY and CDR2 SVGAGI. V and J lose 6 bases and 5 bases, and a span of 14 bases separates them. Sample: blood, taken before dendritic cell vaccination. This receptor was identified in a human donor with glioblastoma. The chain was built from TRBV6-5 and TRBJ2-7, and possibly TRBD2, on 6 matching bases. The sequenced DNA: TGTGCCAGCAGCCGGACTCGGAGGGACGAGCAGTACTTC. Protein translation: CASSRTRRDEQYF.